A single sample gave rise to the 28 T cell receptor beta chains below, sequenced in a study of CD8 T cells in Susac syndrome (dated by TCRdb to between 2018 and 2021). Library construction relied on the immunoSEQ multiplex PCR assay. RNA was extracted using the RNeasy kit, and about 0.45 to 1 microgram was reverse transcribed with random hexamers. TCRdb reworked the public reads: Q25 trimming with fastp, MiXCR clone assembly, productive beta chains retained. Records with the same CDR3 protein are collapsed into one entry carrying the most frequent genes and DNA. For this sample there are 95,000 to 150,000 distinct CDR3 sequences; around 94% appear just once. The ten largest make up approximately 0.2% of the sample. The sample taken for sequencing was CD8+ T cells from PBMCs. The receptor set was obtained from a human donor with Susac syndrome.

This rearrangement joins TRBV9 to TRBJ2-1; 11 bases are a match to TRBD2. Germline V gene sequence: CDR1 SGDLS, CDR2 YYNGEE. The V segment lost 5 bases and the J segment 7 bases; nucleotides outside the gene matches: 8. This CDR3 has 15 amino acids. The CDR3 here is CASSILAGVRNEQFF. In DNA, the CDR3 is TGTGCCAGCAGTATACTAGCGGGAGTTAGGAATGAGCAGTTCTTC.

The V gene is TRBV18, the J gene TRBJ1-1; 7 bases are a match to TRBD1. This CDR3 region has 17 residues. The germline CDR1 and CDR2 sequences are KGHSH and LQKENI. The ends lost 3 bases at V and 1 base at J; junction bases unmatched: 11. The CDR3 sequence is CASSPIPLGQSNTEAFF. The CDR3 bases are TGTGCCAGCTCACCGATCCCATTGGGACAGTCGAACACTGAAGCTTTCTTT. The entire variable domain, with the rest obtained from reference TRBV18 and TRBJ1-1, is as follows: NAGVMQNPRHLVRRRGQEARLRCSPMKGHSHVYWYRQLPEEGLKFMVYLQKENIIDESGMPKERFSAEFPKEGPSILRIQQVVRGDSAAYFCASSPIPLGQSNTEAFFGQGTRLTVV.

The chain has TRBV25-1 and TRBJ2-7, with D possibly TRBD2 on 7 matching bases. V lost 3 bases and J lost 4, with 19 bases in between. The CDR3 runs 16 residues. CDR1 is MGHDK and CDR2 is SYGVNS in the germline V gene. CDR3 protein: CASSEIRGEGRYEQYF. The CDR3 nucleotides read TGTGCCAGCAGTGAGATAAGGGGGGAGGGCCGATACGAGCAGTACTTC.

The chain's CDR3 is CSARGLAGDWNTQYF. CDR3 nucleotide sequence: TGCAGTGCTAGGGGACTAGCGGGGGACTGGAATACGCAGTATTTT. The rearrangement joins TRBV20-1 to TRBJ2-3; 14 nucleotides align to TRBD2. CDR3 length equals 15 residues. Germline V lookup: CDR1 DFQATT, CDR2 SNEGSKA (reference sequence). Trimming removed 3 bases from V and 7 bases from J; junction bases left unmatched: 6.

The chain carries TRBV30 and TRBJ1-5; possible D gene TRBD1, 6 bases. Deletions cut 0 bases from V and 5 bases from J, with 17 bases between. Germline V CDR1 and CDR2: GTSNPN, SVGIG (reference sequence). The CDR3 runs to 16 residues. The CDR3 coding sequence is TGTGCCTGGAGTGTACCGGGGGCGCATTGGTATCAGCCCCAGCATTTT. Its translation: CAWSVPGAHWYQPQHF.

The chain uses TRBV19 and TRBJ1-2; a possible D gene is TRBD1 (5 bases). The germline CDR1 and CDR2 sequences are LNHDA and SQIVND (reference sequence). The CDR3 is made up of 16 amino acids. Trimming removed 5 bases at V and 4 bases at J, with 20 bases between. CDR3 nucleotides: TGTGCCAGTAGTGGCGAGGGGACTCAAGGACGCTATGGCTACACCTTC. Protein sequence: CASSGEGTQGRYGYTF.

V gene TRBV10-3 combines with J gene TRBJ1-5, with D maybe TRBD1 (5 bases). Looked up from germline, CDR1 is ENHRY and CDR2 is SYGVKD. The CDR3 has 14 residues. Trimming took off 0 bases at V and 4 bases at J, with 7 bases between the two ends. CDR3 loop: CAISESAGNQPQHF. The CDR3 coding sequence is TGTGCCATCAGTGAGTCAGCAGGGAATCAGCCCCAGCATTTT.

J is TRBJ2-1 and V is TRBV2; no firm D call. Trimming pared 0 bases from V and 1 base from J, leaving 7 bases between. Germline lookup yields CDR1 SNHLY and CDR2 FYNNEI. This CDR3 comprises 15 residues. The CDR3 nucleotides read TGTGCCAGCAGTGAAGCGGGGATTTCCTACAATGAGCAGTTCTTC. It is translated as CASSEAGISYNEQFF.

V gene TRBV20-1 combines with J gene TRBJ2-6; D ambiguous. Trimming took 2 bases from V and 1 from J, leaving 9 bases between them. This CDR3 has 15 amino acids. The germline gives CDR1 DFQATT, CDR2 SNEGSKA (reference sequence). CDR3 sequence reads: CSARPDESGANVLTF. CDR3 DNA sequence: TGCAGTGCTAGACCGGACGAATCTGGGGCCAACGTCCTGACTTTC.

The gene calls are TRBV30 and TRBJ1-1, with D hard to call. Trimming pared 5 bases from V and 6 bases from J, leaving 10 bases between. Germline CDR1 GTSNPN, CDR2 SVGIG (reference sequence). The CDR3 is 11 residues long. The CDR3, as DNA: TGTGCCTGGGGCACCAGGTCTGAAGCTTTCTTT. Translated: CAWGTRSEAFF.

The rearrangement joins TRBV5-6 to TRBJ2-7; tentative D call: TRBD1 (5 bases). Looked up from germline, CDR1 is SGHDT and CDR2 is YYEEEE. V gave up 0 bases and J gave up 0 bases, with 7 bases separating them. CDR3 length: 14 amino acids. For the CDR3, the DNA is TGTGCCAGCAGCTTGGGACAGTCCTCCTACGAGCAGTACTTC. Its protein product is CASSLGQSSYEQYF.

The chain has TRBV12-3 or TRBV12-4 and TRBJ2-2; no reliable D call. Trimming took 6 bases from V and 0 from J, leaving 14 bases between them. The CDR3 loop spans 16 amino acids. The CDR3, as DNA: TGTGCCAGCAGGACCCTCGACAACGCGAACACCGGGGAGCTGTTTTTT. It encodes CASRTLDNANTGELFF.

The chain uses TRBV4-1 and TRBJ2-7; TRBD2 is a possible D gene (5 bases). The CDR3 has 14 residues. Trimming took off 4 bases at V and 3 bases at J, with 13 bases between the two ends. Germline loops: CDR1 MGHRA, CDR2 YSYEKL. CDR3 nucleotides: TGCGCCAGCAGCCCTAACCGGGGTAGCTACGAGCAGTACTTC. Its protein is CASSPNRGSYEQYF.

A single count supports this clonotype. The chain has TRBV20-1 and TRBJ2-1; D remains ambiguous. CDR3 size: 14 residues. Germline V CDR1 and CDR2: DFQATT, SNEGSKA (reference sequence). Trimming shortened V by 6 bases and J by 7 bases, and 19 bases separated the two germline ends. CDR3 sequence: CSATPSNTKNEQFF. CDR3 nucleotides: TGCAGTGCCACGCCAAGCAATACCAAAAATGAGCAGTTCTTC.

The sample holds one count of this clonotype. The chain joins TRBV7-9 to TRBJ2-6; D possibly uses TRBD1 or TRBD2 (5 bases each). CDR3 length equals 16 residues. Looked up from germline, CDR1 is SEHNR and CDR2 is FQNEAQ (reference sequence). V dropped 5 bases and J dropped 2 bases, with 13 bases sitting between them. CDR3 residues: CASSPIRGAGANVLTF. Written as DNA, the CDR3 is TGTGCCAGCAGCCCAATTCGAGGGGCTGGGGCCAACGTCCTGACTTTC.

CDR3 DNA: TGTGCCAGCAGCCAGGGTACTTCGGGGTTACCCCTCCACTTT. Residues: CASSQGTSGLPLHF. The V call is TRBV3-1, the J call TRBJ1-6; D gene uncertain. Trimming pared 3 bases from V and 12 bases from J, leaving 15 bases between. The CDR3 covers 14 residues. In germline, CDR1 is LGHDT, CDR2 YNNKEL (reference sequence).

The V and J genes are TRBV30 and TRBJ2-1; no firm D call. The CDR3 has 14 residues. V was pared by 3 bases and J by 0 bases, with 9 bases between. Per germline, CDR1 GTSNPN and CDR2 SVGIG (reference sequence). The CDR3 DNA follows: TGTGCCTGGAGCGTCCAGAGCTCCTACAATGAGCAGTTCTTC. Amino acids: CAWSVQSSYNEQFF.

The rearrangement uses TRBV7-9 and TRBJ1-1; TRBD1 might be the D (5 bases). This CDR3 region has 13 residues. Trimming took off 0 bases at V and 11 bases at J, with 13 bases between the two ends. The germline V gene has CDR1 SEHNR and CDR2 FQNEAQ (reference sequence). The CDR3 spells CASSLAGSRGAFF. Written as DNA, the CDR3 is TGTGCCAGCAGCTTAGCGGGGTCCCGGGGGGCTTTCTTT.

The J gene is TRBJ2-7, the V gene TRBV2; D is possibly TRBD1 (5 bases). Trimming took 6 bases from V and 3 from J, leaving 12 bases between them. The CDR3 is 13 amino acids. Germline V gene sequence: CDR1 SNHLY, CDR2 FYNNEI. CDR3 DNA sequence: TGTGCCAGCAGAGGGGTGCCAAACTACGAGCAGTACTTC. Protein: CASRGVPNYEQYF.

DNA of the CDR3: TGTGCCAGCAGCCACTTCGACAGGGACGGCTACACCTTC. Its translation: CASSHFDRDGYTF. The rearrangement links TRBV3-1 to TRBJ1-2, with TRBD1 identical over 7 bases. CDR3 length: 13 residues. After removal of 3 bases from V and 8 bases from J, the junction contained 6 bases not matched to a gene. From germline, CDR1 is LGHDT and CDR2 YNNKEL (reference sequence).

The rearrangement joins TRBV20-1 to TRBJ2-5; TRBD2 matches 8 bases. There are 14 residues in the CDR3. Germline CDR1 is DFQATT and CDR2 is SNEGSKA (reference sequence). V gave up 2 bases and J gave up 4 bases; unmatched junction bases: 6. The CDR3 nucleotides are TGCAGTGCTAGAATTGCGGGAGGTAGAGAGACCCAGTACTTC. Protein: CSARIAGGRETQYF.

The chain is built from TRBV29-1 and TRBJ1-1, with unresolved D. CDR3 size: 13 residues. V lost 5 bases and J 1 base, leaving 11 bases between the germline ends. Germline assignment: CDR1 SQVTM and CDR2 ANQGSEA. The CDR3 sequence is CSVPSLGNTEAFF. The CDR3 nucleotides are TGCAGCGTTCCCAGTTTGGGGAACACTGAAGCTTTCTTT.

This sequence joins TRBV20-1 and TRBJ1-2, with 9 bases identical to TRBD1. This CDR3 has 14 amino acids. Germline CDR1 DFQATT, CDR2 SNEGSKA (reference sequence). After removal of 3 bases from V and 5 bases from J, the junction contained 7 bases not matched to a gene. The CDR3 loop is CSASGTGSQYGYTF. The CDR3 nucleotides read TGCAGTGCTAGTGGGACAGGGTCCCAATATGGCTACACCTTC.

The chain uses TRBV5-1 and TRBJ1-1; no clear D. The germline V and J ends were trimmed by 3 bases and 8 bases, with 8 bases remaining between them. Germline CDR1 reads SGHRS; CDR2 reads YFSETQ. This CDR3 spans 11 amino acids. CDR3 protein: CASSSAGEAFF. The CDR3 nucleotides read TGCGCCAGCAGCTCGGCCGGGGAAGCTTTCTTT.

The CDR3 DNA is TGTGCCAGCAGTCGGGTTCCGGAAGGAGGTCAGCCCCAGCATTTT. As protein: CASSRVPEGGQPQHF. The chain has TRBV28 and TRBJ1-5; no clear D gene. V lost 5 bases and J lost 6, with 17 bases in between. Germline CDR1 MDHEN, CDR2 SYDVKM. CDR3 length equals 15 residues.

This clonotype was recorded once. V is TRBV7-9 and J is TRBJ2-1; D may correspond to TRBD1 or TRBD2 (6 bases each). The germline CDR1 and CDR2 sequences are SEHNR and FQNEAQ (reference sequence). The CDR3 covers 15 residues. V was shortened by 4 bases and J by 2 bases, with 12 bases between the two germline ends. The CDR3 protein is CASSWGAEAYNEQFF. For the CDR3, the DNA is TGTGCCAGCAGCTGGGGGGCGGAGGCCTACAATGAGCAGTTCTTC. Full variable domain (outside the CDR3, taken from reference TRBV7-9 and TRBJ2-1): DTGVSQNPRHKITKRGQNVTFRCDPISEHNRLYWYRQTLGQGPEFLTYFQNEAQLEKSRLLSDRFSAERPKGSFSTLEIQRTEQGDSAMYLCASSWGAEAYNEQFFGPGTRLTVL.

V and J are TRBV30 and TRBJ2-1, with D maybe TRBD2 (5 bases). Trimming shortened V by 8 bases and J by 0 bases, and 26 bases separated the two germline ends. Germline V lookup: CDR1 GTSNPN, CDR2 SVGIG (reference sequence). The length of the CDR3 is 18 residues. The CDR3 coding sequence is TGTGCCGGGCCTGGGTTTAATAGGACTGAGAGCTCCTACAATGAGCAGTTCTTC. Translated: CAGPGFNRTESSYNEQFF.

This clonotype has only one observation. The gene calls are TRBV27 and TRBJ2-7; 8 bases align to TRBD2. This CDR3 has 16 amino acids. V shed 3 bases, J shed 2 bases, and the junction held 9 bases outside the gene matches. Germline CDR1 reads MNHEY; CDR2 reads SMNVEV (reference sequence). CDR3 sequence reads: CASSFGWISGAYEQYF. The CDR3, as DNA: TGTGCCAGCAGTTTTGGGTGGATTAGCGGGGCCTACGAGCAGTACTTC.